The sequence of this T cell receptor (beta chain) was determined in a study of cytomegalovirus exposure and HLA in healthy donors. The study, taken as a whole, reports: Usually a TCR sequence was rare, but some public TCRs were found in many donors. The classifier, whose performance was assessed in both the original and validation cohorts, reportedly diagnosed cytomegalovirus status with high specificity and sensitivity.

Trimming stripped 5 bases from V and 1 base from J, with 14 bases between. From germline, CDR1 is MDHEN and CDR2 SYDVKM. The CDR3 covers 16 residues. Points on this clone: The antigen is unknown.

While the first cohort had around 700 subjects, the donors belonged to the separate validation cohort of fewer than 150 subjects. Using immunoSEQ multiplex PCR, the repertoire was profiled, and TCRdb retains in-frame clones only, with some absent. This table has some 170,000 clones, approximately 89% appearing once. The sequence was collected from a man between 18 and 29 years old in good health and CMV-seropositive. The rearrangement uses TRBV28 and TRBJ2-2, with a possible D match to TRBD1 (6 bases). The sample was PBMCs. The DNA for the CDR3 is TGTGCCAGCAGTGATAGAGAGACAGGGAACACCGGGGAGCTGTTTTTT. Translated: CASSDRETGNTGELFF.